The entry that follows covers one T cell receptor (beta chain) sequence. The data derive from a study of blood T cell repertoires in COVID-19. Background on the study: Samples taken during acute and convalescent COVID-19 were collected in the United States, Italy and Spain.

The length of the CDR3 is 19 residues. CDR1 is MNHEY, CDR2 SMNVEV, per germline (reference sequence). V trimming: 3 bases; J trimming: 4 bases; junction bases outside the gene matches: 13. Method: immunoSEQ multiplex PCR; TCRdb's copy keeps in-frame clones and lacks some. The sample carries hundreds of thousands of clones, about 90% recorded once. Source material: peripheral blood. This TCR was recovered from a man aged 18 to 29 with COVID-19, enrolled during active disease. The chain recombines TRBV27 with TRBJ2-6; 9 bases are shared with TRBD1. The CDR3 nucleotides read TGTGCCAGCAGTTTTCTAGGACAGGGGACTCTTTGGGGGGCCAACGTCCTGACTTTC. It codes for CASSFLGQGTLWGANVLTF.